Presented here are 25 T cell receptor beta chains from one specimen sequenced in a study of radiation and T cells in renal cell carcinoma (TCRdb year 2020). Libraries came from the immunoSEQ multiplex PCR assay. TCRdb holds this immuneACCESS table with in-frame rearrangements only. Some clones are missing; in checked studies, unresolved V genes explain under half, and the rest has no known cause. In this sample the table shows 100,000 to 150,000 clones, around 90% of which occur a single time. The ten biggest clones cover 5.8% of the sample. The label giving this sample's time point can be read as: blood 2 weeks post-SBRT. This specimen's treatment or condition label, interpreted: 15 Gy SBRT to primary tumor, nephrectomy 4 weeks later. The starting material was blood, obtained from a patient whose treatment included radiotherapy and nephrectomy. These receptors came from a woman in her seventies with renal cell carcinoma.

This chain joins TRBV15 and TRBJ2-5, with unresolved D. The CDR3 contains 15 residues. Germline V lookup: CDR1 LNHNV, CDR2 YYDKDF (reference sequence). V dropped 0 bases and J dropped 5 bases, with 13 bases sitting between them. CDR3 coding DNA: TGTGCCACCAGCAGAGATCTTGGCAGCTCGGAGACCCAGTACTTC. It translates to CATSRDLGSSETQYF. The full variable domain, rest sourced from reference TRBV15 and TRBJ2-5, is DAMVIQNPRYQVTQFGKPVTLSCSQTLNHNVMYWYQQKSSQAPKLLFHYYDKDFNNEADTPDNFQSRRPNTSFCFLDIRSPGLGDTAMYLCATSRDLGSSETQYFGPGTRLLVL.

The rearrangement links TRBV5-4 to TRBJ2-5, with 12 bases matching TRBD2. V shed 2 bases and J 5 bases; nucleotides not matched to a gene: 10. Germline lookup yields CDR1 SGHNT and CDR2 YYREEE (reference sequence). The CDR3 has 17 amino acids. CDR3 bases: TGTGCCAGCAGCTTAGGGCTAGCGGGGGGGCGGGAGGAGACCCAGTACTTC. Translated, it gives CASSLGLAGGREETQYF.

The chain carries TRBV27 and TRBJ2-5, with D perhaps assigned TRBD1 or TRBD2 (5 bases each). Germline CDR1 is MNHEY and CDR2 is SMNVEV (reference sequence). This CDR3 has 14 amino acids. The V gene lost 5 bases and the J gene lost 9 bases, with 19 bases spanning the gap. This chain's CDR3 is CASSNYRSRGAQYF. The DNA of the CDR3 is TGTGCCAGCAGTAACTACAGGTCCCGAGGGGCCCAGTACTTC.

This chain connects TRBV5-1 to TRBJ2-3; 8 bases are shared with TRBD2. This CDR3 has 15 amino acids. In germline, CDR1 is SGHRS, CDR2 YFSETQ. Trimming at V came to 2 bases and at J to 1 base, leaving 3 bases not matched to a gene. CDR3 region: CASSLSGGRTDTQYF. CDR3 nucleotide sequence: TGCGCCAGCAGCTTAAGCGGGGGCCGCACAGATACGCAGTATTTT.

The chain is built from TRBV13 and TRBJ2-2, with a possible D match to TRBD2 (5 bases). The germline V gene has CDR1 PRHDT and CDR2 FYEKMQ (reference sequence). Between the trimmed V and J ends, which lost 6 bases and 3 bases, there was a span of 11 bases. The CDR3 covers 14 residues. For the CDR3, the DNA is TGTGCCAGCAGGCCTACTAGGCACACCGGGGAGCTGTTTTTT. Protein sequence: CASRPTRHTGELFF.

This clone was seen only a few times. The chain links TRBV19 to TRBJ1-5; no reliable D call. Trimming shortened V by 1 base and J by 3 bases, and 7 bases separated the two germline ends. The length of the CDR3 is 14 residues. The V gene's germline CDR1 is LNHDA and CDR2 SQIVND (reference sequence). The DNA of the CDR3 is TGTGCCAGTAGTATAGCCAGGCTCAATCAGCCCCAGCATTTT. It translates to CASSIARLNQPQHF.

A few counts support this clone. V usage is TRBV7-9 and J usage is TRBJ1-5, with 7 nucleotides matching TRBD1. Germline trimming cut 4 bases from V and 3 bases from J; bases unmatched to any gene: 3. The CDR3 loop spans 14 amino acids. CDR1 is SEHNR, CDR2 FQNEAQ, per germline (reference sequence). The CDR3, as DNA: TGTGCCAGCAGCTCCACAGGGGTCAATCAGCCCCAGCATTTT. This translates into CASSSTGVNQPQHF.

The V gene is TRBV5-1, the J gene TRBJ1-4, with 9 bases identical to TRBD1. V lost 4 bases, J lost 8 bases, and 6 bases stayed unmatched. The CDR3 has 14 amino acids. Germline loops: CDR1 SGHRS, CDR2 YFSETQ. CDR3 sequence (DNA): TGCGCCAGCAGCACCTCCGGGACAGGGGAAAAACTGTTTTTT. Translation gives CASSTSGTGEKLFF.

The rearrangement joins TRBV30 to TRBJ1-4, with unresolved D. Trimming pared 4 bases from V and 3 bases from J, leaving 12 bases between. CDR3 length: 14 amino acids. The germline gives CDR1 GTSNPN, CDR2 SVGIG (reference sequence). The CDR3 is CAWNKGIANEKLFF. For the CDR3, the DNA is TGTGCCTGGAATAAGGGAATCGCTAATGAAAAACTGTTTTTT. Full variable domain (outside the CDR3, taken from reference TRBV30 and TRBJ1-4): SQTIHQWPATLVQPVGSPLSLECTVEGTSNPNLYWYRQAAGRGLQLLFYSVGIGQISSEVPQNLSASRPQDRQFILSSKKLLLSDSGFYLCAWNKGIANEKLFFGSGTQLSVL.

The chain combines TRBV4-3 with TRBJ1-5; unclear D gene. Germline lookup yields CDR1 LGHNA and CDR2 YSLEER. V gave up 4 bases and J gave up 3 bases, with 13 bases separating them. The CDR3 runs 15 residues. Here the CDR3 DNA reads TGCGCCAGCAGCCCCTACTTGTTCGCCAATCAGCCCCAGCATTTT. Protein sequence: CASSPYLFANQPQHF.

DNA of the CDR3: TGTGCCAGCAGTCAGAGACAGGGGCCTTATCAGCCCCAGCATTTT. Its translation is CASSQRQGPYQPQHF. V usage is TRBV2 and J usage is TRBJ1-5; 8 bases map to TRBD1. The CDR3 spans 15 residues. The junction had 8 bases not matched to a gene; V was cut back by 5 bases and J by 5 bases. CDR1 SNHLY and CDR2 FYNNEI come from the germline V gene. Full variable domain (missing parts from reference TRBV2 and TRBJ1-5): EPEVTQTPSHQVTQMGQEVILRCVPISNHLYFYWYRQILGQKVEFLVSFYNNEISEKSEIFDDQFSVERPDGSNFTLKIRSTKLEDSAMYFCASSQRQGPYQPQHFGDGTRLSIL.

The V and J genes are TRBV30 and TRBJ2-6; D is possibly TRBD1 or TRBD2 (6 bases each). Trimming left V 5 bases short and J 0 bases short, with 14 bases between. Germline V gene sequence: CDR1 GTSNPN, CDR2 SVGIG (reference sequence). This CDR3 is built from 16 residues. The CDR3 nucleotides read TGTGCCTGGGGGGGGACATTCCACTCTGGGGCCAACGTCCTGACTTTC. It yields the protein CAWGGTFHSGANVLTF.

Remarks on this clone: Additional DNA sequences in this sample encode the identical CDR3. The CDR3 sequence: CASSLAGNTEAFF. The CDR3 DNA is TGTGCCAGCAGCTTAGCGGGGAACACTGAAGCTTTCTTT. The chain links TRBV11-3 to TRBJ1-1; the D is unclear. The CDR3 contains 13 residues. V was cut by 1 base and J by 1 base, with 4 bases left in between. The germline V gene encodes CDR1 SGHNT and CDR2 YENEEA.

As DNA, the CDR3 is TGCAGTGCTAGGTCGAGAGATACGCAGTATTTT. Protein: CSARSRDTQYF. J is TRBJ2-3 and V is TRBV20-1; D remains unclear. CDR1 is DFQATT, CDR2 SNEGSKA, per germline (reference sequence). V dropped 3 bases and J dropped 5 bases, with 6 bases sitting between them. This CDR3 spans 11 amino acids.

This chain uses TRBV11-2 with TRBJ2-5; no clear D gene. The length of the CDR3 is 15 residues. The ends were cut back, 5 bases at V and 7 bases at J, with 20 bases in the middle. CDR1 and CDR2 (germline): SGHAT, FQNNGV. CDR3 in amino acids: CASSPFSARRGTQYF. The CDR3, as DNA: TGTGCCAGCAGCCCGTTCTCGGCCCGGCGTGGGACCCAGTACTTC.

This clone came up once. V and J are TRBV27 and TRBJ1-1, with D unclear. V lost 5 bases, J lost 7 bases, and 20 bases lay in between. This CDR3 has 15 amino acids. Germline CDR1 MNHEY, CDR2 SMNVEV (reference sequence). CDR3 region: CASSRETPTRDEAFF. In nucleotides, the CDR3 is TGTGCCAGCAGTCGAGAGACCCCGACCCGTGATGAAGCTTTCTTT.

The CDR3 nucleotides are TGTGCCAGCACCGGACAGTTGGGCTCCTATAATTCACCCCTCCACTTT. It yields the protein CASTGQLGSYNSPLHF. The chain carries TRBV27 and TRBJ1-6, with D perhaps matching TRBD1 (6 bases). The length of the CDR3 is 16 residues. Trimming removed 7 bases from V and 0 bases from J, with 13 bases in between. Germline V gene data show CDR1 as MNHEY and CDR2 as SMNVEV (reference sequence).

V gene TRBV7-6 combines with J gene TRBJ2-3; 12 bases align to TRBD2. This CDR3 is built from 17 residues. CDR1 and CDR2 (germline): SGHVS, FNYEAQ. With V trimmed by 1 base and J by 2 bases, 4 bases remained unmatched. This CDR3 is CASSLGASGGDTDTQYF. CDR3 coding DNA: TGTGCCAGCAGCTTAGGGGCTAGCGGGGGGGACACAGATACGCAGTATTTT. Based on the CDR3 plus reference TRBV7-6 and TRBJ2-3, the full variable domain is GAGVSQSPRYKVTKRGQDVALRCDPISGHVSLYWYRQALGQGPEFLTYFNYEAQQDKSGLPNDRFSAERPEGSISTLTIQRTEQRDSAMYRCASSLGASGGDTDTQYFGPGTRLTVL.

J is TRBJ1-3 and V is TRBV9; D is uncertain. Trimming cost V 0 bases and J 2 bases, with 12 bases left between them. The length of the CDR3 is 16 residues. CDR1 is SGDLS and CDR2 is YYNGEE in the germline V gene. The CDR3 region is CASSVGPGSAGNTIYF. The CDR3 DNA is TGTGCCAGCAGCGTAGGTCCGGGGTCAGCTGGAAACACCATATATTTT.

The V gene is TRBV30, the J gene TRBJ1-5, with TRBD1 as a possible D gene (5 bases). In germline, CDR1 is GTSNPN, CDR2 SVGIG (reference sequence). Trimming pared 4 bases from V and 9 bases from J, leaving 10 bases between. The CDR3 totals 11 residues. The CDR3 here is CAWTLGGPQHF. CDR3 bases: TGTGCCTGGACCCTTGGGGGGCCCCAGCATTTT.

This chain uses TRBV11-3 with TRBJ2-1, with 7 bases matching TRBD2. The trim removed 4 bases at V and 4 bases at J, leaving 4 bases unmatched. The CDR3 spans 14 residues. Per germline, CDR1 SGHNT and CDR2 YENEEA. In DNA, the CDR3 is TGTGCCAGCAGCTCGTACGGGGGGTACAATGAGCAGTTCTTC. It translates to CASSSYGGYNEQFF.

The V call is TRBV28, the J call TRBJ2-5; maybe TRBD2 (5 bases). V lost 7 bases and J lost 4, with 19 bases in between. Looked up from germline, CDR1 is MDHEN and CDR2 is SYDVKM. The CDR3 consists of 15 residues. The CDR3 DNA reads TGTGCCAGCACTTCCTCAATAGCGCGGGTAGAGACCCAGTACTTC. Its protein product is CASTSSIARVETQYF.

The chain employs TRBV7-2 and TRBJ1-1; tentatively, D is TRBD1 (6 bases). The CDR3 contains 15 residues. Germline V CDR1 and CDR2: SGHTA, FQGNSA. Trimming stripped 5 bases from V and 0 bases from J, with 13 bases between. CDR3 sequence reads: CASSVNRVMNTEAFF. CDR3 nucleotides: TGTGCCAGCAGCGTCAACAGGGTTATGAACACTGAAGCTTTCTTT.

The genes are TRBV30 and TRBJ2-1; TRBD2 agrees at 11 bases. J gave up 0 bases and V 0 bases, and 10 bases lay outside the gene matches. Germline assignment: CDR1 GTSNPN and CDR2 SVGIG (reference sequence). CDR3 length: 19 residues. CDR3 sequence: CAWSVVVAGGRSSYNEQFF. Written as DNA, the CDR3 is TGTGCCTGGAGTGTAGTGGTAGCGGGGGGGCGGAGCTCCTACAATGAGCAGTTCTTC.

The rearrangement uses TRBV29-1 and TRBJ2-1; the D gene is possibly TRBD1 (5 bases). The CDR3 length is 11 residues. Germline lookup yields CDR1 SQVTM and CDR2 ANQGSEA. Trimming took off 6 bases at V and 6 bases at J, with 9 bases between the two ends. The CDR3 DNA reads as TGCAGCGTAGCAGACAGCAATGAGCAGTTCTTC. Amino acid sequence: CSVADSNEQFF.